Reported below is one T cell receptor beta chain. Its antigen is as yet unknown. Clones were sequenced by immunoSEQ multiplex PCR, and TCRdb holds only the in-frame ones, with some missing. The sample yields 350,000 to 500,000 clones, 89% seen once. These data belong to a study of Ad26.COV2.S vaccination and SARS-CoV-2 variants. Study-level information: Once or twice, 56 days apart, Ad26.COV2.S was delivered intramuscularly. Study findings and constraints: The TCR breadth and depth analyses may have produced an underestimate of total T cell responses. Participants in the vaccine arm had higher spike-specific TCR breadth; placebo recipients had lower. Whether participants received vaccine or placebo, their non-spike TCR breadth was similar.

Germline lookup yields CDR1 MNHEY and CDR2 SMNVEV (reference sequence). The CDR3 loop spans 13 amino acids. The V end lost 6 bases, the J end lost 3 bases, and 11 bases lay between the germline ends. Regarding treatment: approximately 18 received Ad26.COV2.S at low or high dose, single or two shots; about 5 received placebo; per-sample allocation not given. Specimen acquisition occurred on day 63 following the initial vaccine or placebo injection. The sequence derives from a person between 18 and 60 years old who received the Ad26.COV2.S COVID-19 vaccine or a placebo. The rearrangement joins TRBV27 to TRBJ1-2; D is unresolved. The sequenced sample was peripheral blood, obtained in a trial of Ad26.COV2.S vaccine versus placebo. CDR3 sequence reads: CASSSVRDYGYTF. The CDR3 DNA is TGTGCCAGCAGCTCAGTCCGGGACTATGGCTACACCTTC.